Listed below are T cell receptor beta chains from one sample, sequenced in a study of blood T cell repertoires in COVID-19. TCRdb's table, derived via immunoSEQ multiplex PCR, lists solely in-frame clones and lacks some. The sample holds 250,000 to 350,000 clones, approximately 86% seen once. The sample comprised PBMCs or T cells enriched from blood (not recorded which). Every receptor here comes from a woman aged 25-40 years who had recovered from COVID-19. CDR3s include the opening cysteine and the closing phenylalanine or tryptophan. A D gene is named only where the DNA matches it firmly. The size entry is marked missing in some rows and otherwise reads once, few, many or a size class.

>NA|TRBV6-4|NA|TRBJ2-3
TGTGCCAGCAGTGAAGGAGCAGGGAGGACAGATACGCAGTATTTT
CASSEGAGRTDTQYF
>TRBD1|TRBV27|NA|TRBJ2-7
TGTGCCACCAAGTTTTGGGGCCAGGGACAGACTTACGAGCAGTACTTC
CATKFWGQGQTYEQYF
>TRBD2|TRBV27|NA|TRBJ2-1
TGTGCCAGCAGTTTCTTAGCGGGAGGGACCTACAATGAGCAGTTCTTC
CASSFLAGGTYNEQFF
>TRBD2|TRBV4-1|NA|TRBJ2-1
TGCGCCAGCAGCCCCGGGACTAGCGGGAGCTACAATGAGCAGTTCTTC
CASSPGTSGSYNEQFF
>TRBD2|TRBV2|few|TRBJ2-7
TGTGCCAGCGGTTTAGCGGGAGAGGGATCCTACGAGCAGTACTTC
CASGLAGEGSYEQYF
>NA|TRBV19|once|TRBJ2-3
TGTGCCAGTATGGGAGACACAGATACGCAGTATTTT
CASMGDTDTQYF
>TRBD2|TRBV7-8|NA|TRBJ2-7
TGTGCCAGCAGCGGATTGGGACTAGCGCCCGAGCAGTACTTC
CASSGLGLAPEQYF
>NA|TRBV20-1|NA|TRBJ1-2
TGCAGTGCTAGTGTGGCGGCTAACTATGGCTACACCTTC
CSASVAANYGYTF
>TRBD1|TRBV19|NA|TRBJ2-3
TGTGCCAGTACCCAGGGGGCTGGAGATACGCAGTATTTT
CASTQGAGDTQYF
>TRBD1|TRBV20-1|NA|TRBJ1-1
TGCAGTGCACCGCCTGGGACAGGGGAATTCTTT
CSAPPGTGEFF
>TRBD2|TRBV28|few|TRBJ2-1
TGTGCCAGCAGTTTATACTGGACTAGCGGGAGAACCCGAAGCTCCTACAATGAGCAGTTCTTC
CASSLYWTSGRTRSSYNEQFF
>NA|TRBV1|NA|TRBJ2-7
TGCACCAGCAGCCGGGGAAGACTGGGGCAAAATGGCGAGCAGTACTTC
CTSSRGRLGQNGEQYF
>NA|TRBV19|NA|TRBJ2-3
TGTGCCAGTAGTGGCGGAGTAATGGAAGGAGATACGCAGTATTTT
CASSGGVMEGDTQYF
>NA|TRBV4-1|once|TRBJ2-7
TGCGCCAGCAGCCAAGATGTTGGGCAGTGGGGCTTCGAGCAGTACTTC
CASSQDVGQWGFEQYF
>NA|TRBV9|NA|TRBJ2-1
TGTGCCAGCAGCGTAGTACCCATGGGAGCGGTAGAATGGAACAATGAGCAGTTCTTC
CASSVVPMGAVEWNNEQFF
>NA|TRBV20-1|once|TRBJ1-2
TGCAGTGCTAGTTTGTCCGGGACATATGGCTACACCTTC
CSASLSGTYGYTF
>NA|TRBV9|NA|TRBJ1-2
TGTGCCAGCAGATCAGGGCCTAACTATGGCTACACCTTC
CASRSGPNYGYTF
>NA|TRBV7-8|NA|TRBJ1-5
TGTGCCAGCAGCTTTGCAGGGTCGGCTCAGCCCCAGCATTTT
CASSFAGSAQPQHF
>TRBD2|TRBV5-1|NA|TRBJ2-1
TGCGCCAGCAGCTTGAGTCTAGCGGGGGGGAATGAGCAGTTCTTC
CASSLSLAGGNEQFF
>NA|TRBV9|once|TRBJ2-1
TGTGCCAGCAGCGTAGTTGGGAGCCATGAGCAGTTCTTC
CASSVVGSHEQFF
>NA|TRBV18|NA|TRBJ1-1
TGTGCCAGCTCCAGCGGCGTAGCCGCTGAAGCTTTCTTT
CASSSGVAAEAFF
>TRBD2|TRBV9|NA|TRBJ2-2
TGTGCCAGCAGCTTTCTAGCGGGGGGCCGACTTGGGGCCGGGGAGCTGTTTTTT
CASSFLAGGRLGAGELFF
>NA|TRBV18|NA|TRBJ1-1
TGTGCCAGCTCACCACCGGGGGGGCGCCTCTCTGAAGCTTTCTTT
CASSPPGGRLSEAFF
>NA|TRBV21-1|few|TRBJ1-4
TGTGCCAGCAGCAAGGAGGAACGGGAAGAAAAACTGTTTTTT
CASSKEEREEKLFF
>NA|TRBV20-1|NA|TRBJ1-2
TGCAGTGCTCCCAGGGACTATGGCTACACCTTC
CSAPRDYGYTF
>TRBD2|TRBV29-1|NA|TRBJ2-7
TGCAGCGTTGTGCGGGGGGAAACCTACGAGCAGTACTTC
CSVVRGETYEQYF
>NA|TRBV28|NA|TRBJ1-2
TGTGCCAGCACTCTTACAGGGTATGGCTACACCTTC
CASTLTGYGYTF
>NA|TRBV7-9|few|TRBJ1-1
TGTGCCAGCAGCTTAGAGGTCAGGGTCACTGAAGCTTTCTTT
CASSLEVRVTEAFF
>TRBD1|TRBV7-9|NA|TRBJ2-6
TGTGCCAGCAGCTTAGCGACAGGGCCTGGGGCCAACGTCCTGACTTTC
CASSLATGPGANVLTF
>NA|TRBV28|NA|TRBJ2-3
TGTGCCAGCAGTTTGCGGGGCACGGTCACAGATACGCAGTATTTT
CASSLRGTVTDTQYF
>NA|TRBV6-2/TRBV6-3|NA|TRBJ1-3
TGTGCCAGCAGTTACATCCCCGGCTCTGGAAACACCATATATTTT
CASSYIPGSGNTIYF
>NA|TRBV18|NA|TRBJ1-2
TGTGCCAGCTCACCTGGAGCTAACTATGGCTACACCTTC
CASSPGANYGYTF
>TRBD2|TRBV7-2|NA|TRBJ2-7
TGTGCCAGCAGCTTCAGCGGGGGGGCCGAGGAGCAGTACTTC
CASSFSGGAEEQYF
>NA|TRBV12-5|NA|TRBJ1-1
TGTGCTAGTGGCCATGCAGAGGGTAGCGGTGAAGCTTTCTTT
CASGHAEGSGEAFF
>NA|TRBV7-3|NA|TRBJ2-7
TGTGCCAGCAGCCCACAGACAGATGGCATTTCCTACGAGCAGTACTTC
CASSPQTDGISYEQYF
>TRBD1|TRBV18|NA|TRBJ1-4
TGTGCCAGCGCAGGACAGGGAGTTTCGGAAAAACTGTTTTTT
CASAGQGVSEKLFF